The rows below give T cell receptor beta chains drawn from one sample of a study of response to subunit inactivated influenza vaccine. TCRdb re-derived calls from the RT-PCR reads in MiXCR, one entry per CDR3 protein. The sample lists about 780,000 distinct CDR3 sequences; less than 20% were seen once. The sequenced sample was PBMCs from blood, obtained more than 4 days after vaccination. These TCRs come from a man aged 45-65 years who received an inactivated influenza vaccine. Both conserved end residues are part of each CDR3. The D gene is left open where the match is weak. Clone sizes are given selectively: once, few, many, or a class where the clone is expanded.

many | TRBJ2-7 | NA | TRBV9 | TGTGCCAGCAGCGTAGAGGACCAAAGCTCCTACGAGCAGTACTTC | CASSVEDQSSYEQYF
few | TRBJ2-1 | NA | TRBV19 | TGTGCCAGTAGTTACTCAGCTGGGGTTGAGCAGTTCTTC | CASSYSAGVEQFF
few | TRBJ2-1 | NA | TRBV7-4 | TGTGCCAGCAGCTCCTCCTGGGACCGCTCCTACAATGAGCAGTTCTTC | CASSSSWDRSYNEQFF
few | TRBJ1-5 | TRBD1 | TRBV27 | TGTGCCAGCAGCAGAACGGACAGGGGAGGGCCCCAGCATTTT | CASSRTDRGGPQHF
NA | TRBJ2-1 | NA | TRBV4-2 | TGTGCCAGCAGCCAAATAAGCGGGTCGGGGAATGAGCAGTTCTTC | CASSQISGSGNEQFF
many | TRBJ2-1 | TRBD2 | TRBV5-5 | TGTGCCAGCAGCTTCTCGGGGGGAACCTACAATGAGCAGTTCTTC | CASSFSGGTYNEQFF
many | TRBJ2-3 | NA | TRBV20-1 | TGCAGTGCTAGAAGGTGGGGCACAGATACGCAGTATTTT | CSARRWGTDTQYF
few | TRBJ1-5 | NA | TRBV6-2/TRBV6-3 | TGTGCCAGCCGGACGGCAGATCATCAGCCCCAGCATTTT | CASRTADHQPQHF
NA | TRBJ2-7 | NA | TRBV21-1 | TGTGCCAGCAGCGACGGGACAGGGGGTGGCTACGAGCAGTACTTC | CASSDGTGGGYEQYF
few | TRBJ2-3 | TRBD2 | TRBV6-5 | TGTGCCAGCAGTTACTCGCGGGGGGGCCCAGATACGCAGTATTTT | CASSYSRGGPDTQYF
NA | TRBJ2-1 | TRBD2 | TRBV7-2 | TGTGTGGCTAGCGGGGGGGCCGGGTTCTACAATGAGCAGTTCTTC | CVASGGAGFYNEQFF
NA | TRBJ1-1 | TRBD1 | TRBV6-1 | TGTGCCAGCAGACTTGACAGGGCACATACTGAAGCTTTCTTT | CASRLDRAHTEAFF
NA | TRBJ2-7 | NA | TRBV6-2/TRBV6-3 | TGTGCCAGCAGCAGGGGTAGGGGGGCCTACGAGCAGTACTTC | CASSRGRGAYEQYF
NA | TRBJ2-7 | NA | TRBV4-1 | TGCGCCAGCAGCCAATTCGGGACGGAATCCTACGAGCAGTACTTC | CASSQFGTESYEQYF
few | TRBJ2-7 | TRBD2 | TRBV9 | TGTGCCAGCAGCGCGGGACTAGGTTCCTACGAGCAGTACTTC | CASSAGLGSYEQYF
NA | TRBJ1-1 | TRBD1 | TRBV7-9 | TGTGCCAGCAGCTTAGCGAAGGGGGCGTACACTGAAGCTTTCTTT | CASSLAKGAYTEAFF
few | TRBJ2-5 | NA | TRBV13 | TGTGCCAGCAGCGGACGCGGGACAGTAAGAGAGACCCAGTACTTC | CASSGRGTVRETQYF
few | TRBJ2-6 | NA | TRBV24-1 | TGTGCCACCAGTGACGGAGCTGGGGCCAACGTCCTGACTTTC | CATSDGAGANVLTF
few | TRBJ2-5 | NA | TRBV10-3 | TGTGCCATCAGTGTTCAGCGAGAGACCCAGTACTTC | CAISVQRETQYF
few | TRBJ2-1 | TRBD2 | TRBV12-3/TRBV12-4 | TGTGCCAGCAGGGAGGGACTAGCGAACAATGAGCAGTTCTTC | CASREGLANNEQFF
many | TRBJ2-7 | TRBD2 | TRBV6-2/TRBV6-3 | TGTGCCAGCAGTTTAGCGGGACGGTACGAGCAGTACTTC | CASSLAGRYEQYF
NA | TRBJ2-1 | TRBD2 | TRBV28 | TGTGCCAGCAGGGGAGCGGGGGCGACACAGTTCTTC | CASRGAGATQFF
NA | TRBJ1-1 | TRBD1 | TRBV7-2 | TGTGCCAGCAGCCAACGGACAGGGAACACTGAAGCCTTCTTT | CASSQRTGNTEAFF
many | TRBJ2-3 | NA | TRBV10-3 | TGTGCCATCAGTGCGGACAGTTCCTCTGCCCAGTATTTT | CAISADSSSAQYF
few | TRBJ2-3 | NA | TRBV29-1 | TGCAGCGTTGAGGGGGACACGCACACAGATACGCAGTATTTT | CSVEGDTHTDTQYF
few | TRBJ2-3 | TRBD2 | TRBV10-3 | TGTGCCATCAGAAATAGCGGGACTAGCACAGATACGCAGTATTTT | CAIRNSGTSTDTQYF
many | TRBJ2-5 | TRBD1 | TRBV4-3 | TGCGCCAGCAGCCCCTCGACAGGGGGTGAGACCCAGTACTTC | CASSPSTGGETQYF
NA | TRBJ2-7 | TRBD1 | TRBV7-6 | TGTGCCAGCAGCCCAAACCCGACAGGGGCCTCCTACGAGCAGTACTTC | CASSPNPTGASYEQYF
NA | TRBJ1-1 | NA | TRBV13 | TGTGCCAGCAGCCCGGAAAGATGGAGGAACACTGAAGCTTTCTTT | CASSPERWRNTEAFF
NA | TRBJ2-7 | NA | TRBV20-1 | TGCAGTGCTAGAAGATTTGGAAGCTCCTACGAGCAGTACTTC | CSARRFGSSYEQYF
few | TRBJ2-3 | TRBD2 | TRBV7-2 | TGTGCCAGCAGCCTCGGGACCCCGGGGGGTGCCGGTACGCAGTATTTT | CASSLGTPGGAGTQYF
many | TRBJ2-2 | NA | TRBV29-1 | TGCAGCGTTGTGCGAGGGACCGGGGAGCTGTTTTTT | CSVVRGTGELFF
few | TRBJ1-4 | TRBD1 | TRBV11-2 | TGTGCCAGCAGCTTTCTTACAGGGGAGCATGAAAAACTGTTTTTT | CASSFLTGEHEKLFF
NA | TRBJ2-3 | NA | TRBV5-6 | TGTGCCAGCAGACGACAGAGCACAGATACGCAGTATTTT | CASRRQSTDTQYF
few | TRBJ2-7 | NA | TRBV7-9 | TGTGCCAGCAGCTTAAAGGGTGGACCCTACGAGCAGTACTTC | CASSLKGGPYEQYF
many | TRBJ2-1 | NA | TRBV2 | TGTGCCAGCAGAGAGGACACAACCCGGCGGATTGAGCAGTTCTTC | CASREDTTRRIEQFF
many | TRBJ2-2 | NA | TRBV29-1 | TGCAGCTTCAGCGAATCGAACACCGGGGAGCTGTTTTTT | CSFSESNTGELFF
NA | TRBJ2-1 | TRBD2 | TRBV20-1 | TGCAGTGCTAGAATTCCTGGGCTAGCGGGCCCGAGCTCCTACAATGAGCAGTTCTTC | CSARIPGLAGPSSYNEQFF
few | TRBJ2-7 | NA | TRBV4-3 | TGCGCCAGCAGCCAGACAGGAGGGACCTACGAGCAGTACTTC | CASSQTGGTYEQYF
few | TRBJ2-1 | NA | TRBV5-1 | TGCGCCAGCAGCTCCAGGGAGGTCTGGGATGAGCAGTTCTTC | CASSSREVWDEQFF
NA | TRBJ2-5 | NA | TRBV4-3 | TGCGCCAGCAGCCACCTCACACGCGCCCCCCAAGAGACCCAGTACTTC | CASSHLTRAPQETQYF
many | TRBJ2-5 | NA | TRBV3-1 | TGTGCCAGCAGCCAATCACAGGCGACCCAGTACTTC | CASSQSQATQYF
many | TRBJ2-5 | TRBD2 | TRBV4-3 | TGCGCCAGCAGCCAAGAATTGACTAGCCGGTTCGAGACCCAGTACTTC | CASSQELTSRFETQYF
NA | TRBJ1-1 | NA | TRBV7-2 | TGTGCCAGCAGGATGACCGGCCGAACTGAAGCTTTCTTT | CASRMTGRTEAFF
NA | TRBJ1-3 | NA | TRBV29-1 | TGCAGCGTTGGAAACTATAGCTCTGGAAACACCATATATTTT | CSVGNYSSGNTIYF
NA | TRBJ2-1 | NA | TRBV25-1 | TGTGCCAGCAGTTCGGCAGGTGTGAGGGGTGAGCAGTTCTTC | CASSSAGVRGEQFF
NA | TRBJ2-7 | TRBD1 | TRBV7-6 | TGTGCCAGCAGCTTTAGGCCACCGGGACAGGTAACCTACGAGCAGTACTTC | CASSFRPPGQVTYEQYF
NA | TRBJ2-1 | NA | TRBV18 | TGTGCCAGCTCACCGACTCGGGATGAGCAGTTCTTC | CASSPTRDEQFF
few | TRBJ2-1 | NA | TRBV7-3 | TGTGCCAGCAGCTTAAGGGGGCTAGCGGCTTCCAATGAGCAGTTCTTC | CASSLRGLAASNEQFF
many | TRBJ2-5 | NA | TRBV7-9 | TGTGCCAGCAGCTTAAACCCCACGAAGACCCAGTACTTC | CASSLNPTKTQYF